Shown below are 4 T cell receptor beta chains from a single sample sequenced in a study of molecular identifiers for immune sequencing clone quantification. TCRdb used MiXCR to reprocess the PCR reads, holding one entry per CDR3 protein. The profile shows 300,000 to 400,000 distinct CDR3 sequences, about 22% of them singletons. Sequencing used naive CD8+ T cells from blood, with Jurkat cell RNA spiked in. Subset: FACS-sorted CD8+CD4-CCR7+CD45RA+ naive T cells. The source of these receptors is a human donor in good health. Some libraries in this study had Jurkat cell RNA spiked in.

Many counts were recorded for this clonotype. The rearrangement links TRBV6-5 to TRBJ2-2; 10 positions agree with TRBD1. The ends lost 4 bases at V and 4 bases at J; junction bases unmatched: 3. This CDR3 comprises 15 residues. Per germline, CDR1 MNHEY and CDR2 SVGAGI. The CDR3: CASSFRDRGTGELFF. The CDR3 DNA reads TGTGCCAGCAGTTTTCGGGACAGGGGCACCGGGGAGCTGTTTTTT.

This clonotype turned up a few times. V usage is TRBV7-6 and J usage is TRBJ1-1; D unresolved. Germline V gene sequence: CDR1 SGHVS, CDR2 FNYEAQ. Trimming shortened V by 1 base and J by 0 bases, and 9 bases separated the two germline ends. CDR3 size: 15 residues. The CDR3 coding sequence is TGTGCCAGCAGCTTAGTAGCGGATATGAACACTGAAGCTTTCTTT. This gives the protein CASSLVADMNTEAFF.

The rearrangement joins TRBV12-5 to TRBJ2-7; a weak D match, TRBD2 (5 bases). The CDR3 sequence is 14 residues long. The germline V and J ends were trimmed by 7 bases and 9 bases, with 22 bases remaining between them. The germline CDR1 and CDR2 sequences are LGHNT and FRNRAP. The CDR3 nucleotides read TGTGCTAGTGCCCCCTCTTCGGGGAGCTGGGGGCAGTACTTC. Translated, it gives CASAPSSGSWGQYF.

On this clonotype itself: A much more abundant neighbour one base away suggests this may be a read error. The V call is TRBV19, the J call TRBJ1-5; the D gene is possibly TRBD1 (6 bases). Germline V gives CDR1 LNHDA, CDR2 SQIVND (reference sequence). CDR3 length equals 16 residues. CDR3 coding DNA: TGTGCCGGTAGTATCCCCGGGACACATAGCAATCAGCCCCAGCATTTT. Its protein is CAGSIPGTHSNQPQHF.